The 23 T cell receptor beta chains below were found in one sample sequenced in a study of cytotoxic CD8 clonotypes in ibrutinib-treated CLL (dated by TCRdb to the early 2020s). The sample's time point label, decoded: around 25 months on ibrutinib. Library preparation employed the immunoSEQ multiplex PCR assay. TCRdb provides this immuneACCESS table in a form limited to in-frame rearrangements. Some clones are lacking; in checked studies, under half of them reflect an unresolved V gene, and why the rest are absent is not known. The sample has under 200,000 clones on record, around 80% of them singletons. The leading ten clones occupy roughly 4.6% of the sample. Sequencing used PBMCs, obtained after 24 months of ibrutinib treatment. The receptors here all came from a human donor with chronic lymphocytic leukemia.

This chain links TRBV28 with TRBJ2-1; 9 bases fit TRBD1. The CDR3 contains 15 residues. Germline V lookup: CDR1 MDHEN, CDR2 SYDVKM. Trimming took 5 bases from V and 8 from J; bases not matched to a gene: 10. For the CDR3, the DNA is TGTGCCAGCAGTCTAGCCGGGACAGGGTCGGATGAGCAGTTCTTC. Its protein product is CASSLAGTGSDEQFF.

The table lists this clone with a count of one. V gene TRBV27 combines with J gene TRBJ2-1, with D hard to call. CDR1 is MNHEY and CDR2 is SMNVEV in the germline V gene (reference sequence). The CDR3 loop spans 12 amino acids. Trimming took 6 bases from V and 7 from J, leaving 10 bases between them. CDR3 amino acids: CASSHSENEQFF. CDR3 sequence (DNA): TGTGCCAGCAGCCACTCGGAGAATGAGCAGTTCTTC.

The V and J genes are TRBV7-2 and TRBJ1-2; D remains ambiguous. This CDR3 is 12 amino acids long. Germline V gives CDR1 SGHTA, CDR2 FQGNSA. Trimming shortened V by 5 bases and J by 2 bases, and 6 bases separated the two germline ends. This chain's CDR3 is CASSPSNYGYTF. CDR3 in DNA: TGTGCCAGCAGCCCTTCAAACTATGGCTACACCTTC.

The rearrangement joins TRBV7-2 to TRBJ2-7; 7 positions agree with TRBD1. This CDR3 is 16 amino acids long. J lost 1 base, V lost 3 bases, and 9 bases had no gene match. Germline V lookup: CDR1 SGHTA, CDR2 FQGNSA. The CDR3 loop reads CASSFPQGVGSYEQYF. The CDR3 DNA sequence: TGTGCCAGCAGCTTCCCTCAGGGGGTGGGTTCCTACGAGCAGTACTTC.

The chain has TRBV11-2 and TRBJ1-1, with D unclear. Trimming stripped 0 bases from V and 5 bases from J, with 10 bases between. Germline V lookup: CDR1 SGHAT, CDR2 FQNNGV. This CDR3 spans 14 amino acids. The DNA for the CDR3 is TGTGCCAGCAGCTTAGATAGGGTAGGGACTGAAGCTTTCTTT. Translating it yields CASSLDRVGTEAFF. Based on the CDR3 plus reference TRBV11-2 and TRBJ1-1, the full variable domain is EAGVAQSPRYKIIEKRQSVAFWCNPISGHATLYWYQQILGQGPKLLIQFQNNGVVDDSQLPKDRFSAERLKGVDSTLKIQPAKLEDSAVYLCASSLDRVGTEAFFGQGTRLTVV.

This sequence joins TRBV7-3 and TRBJ1-4; 11 nucleotides align to TRBD1. The V gene's germline CDR1 is SGHTA and CDR2 FQGTGA. The CDR3 covers 15 residues. Trimming cost V 5 bases and J 7 bases; bases outside gene matches: 6. CDR3 sequence reads: CASSPLGQGGEKLFF. The CDR3 bases are TGTGCCAGCAGCCCCTTGGGACAGGGGGGTGAAAAACTGTTTTTT.

The V and J genes are TRBV5-6 and TRBJ2-1; D perhaps matches TRBD2 (6 bases). CDR3 length equals 13 residues. The V end lost 1 base, the J end lost 7 bases, and 9 bases lay between the germline ends. Germline-derived CDR1 and CDR2 are SGHDT and YYEEEE. The CDR3 region has the DNA TGTGCCAGCAGCTTGTATGGGAGGAATGAGCAGTTCTTC. Translated: CASSLYGRNEQFF.

The chain combines TRBV5-1 with TRBJ1-1, with D possibly matching TRBD1 (5 bases). V was shortened by 4 bases and J by 0 bases, with 22 bases between the two germline ends. The CDR3 length is 18 residues. Germline CDR1 SGHRS, CDR2 YFSETQ. The DNA for the CDR3 is TGCGCCAGCAGCCGTCTAATATCGACAGAGCCGATGAACACTGAAGCTTTCTTT. This encodes CASSRLISTEPMNTEAFF. Together with reference TRBV5-1 and TRBJ1-1, the CDR3 gives the full variable domain: KAGVTQTPRYLIKTRGQQVTLSCSPISGHRSVSWYQQTPGQGLQFLFEYFSETQRNKGNFPGRFSGRQFSNSRSEMNVSTLELGDSALYLCASSRLISTEPMNTEAFFGQGTRLTVV.

This chain uses TRBV7-9 with TRBJ1-1; no firm D call. The CDR3 is made up of 11 amino acids. Germline V gene sequence: CDR1 SEHNR, CDR2 FQNEAQ (reference sequence). V lost 7 bases, J lost 2 bases, and 5 bases lay in between. In DNA, the CDR3 is TGTGCCAGCAACCTCAACACTGAAGCTTTCTTT. Residues: CASNLNTEAFF.

V usage is TRBV7-9 and J usage is TRBJ2-1; 13 positions agree with TRBD2. The CDR3 is 17 residues long. V lost 7 bases and J lost 4; bases outside the gene matches: 10. CDR1 SEHNR and CDR2 FQNEAQ come from the germline V gene (reference sequence). CDR3 amino acids: CASIGLAGARPYNEQFF. The CDR3, as DNA: TGTGCCAGCATCGGACTAGCGGGAGCCCGGCCGTACAATGAGCAGTTCTTC.

This clone came up a few times. V is TRBV29-1 and J is TRBJ1-2; no reliable D call. CDR1 and CDR2 from the germline V gene are SQVTM and ANQGSEA. Trimming removed 3 bases at V and 10 bases at J, with 12 bases between. The CDR3 loop spans 11 amino acids. The CDR3 here is CSVEGPFFYTF. CDR3 coding DNA: TGCAGCGTTGAGGGCCCGTTTTTCTACACCTTC. Full variable domain (outside the CDR3, taken from reference TRBV29-1 and TRBJ1-2): SAVISQKPSRDICQRGTSLTIQCQVDSQVTMMFWYRQQPGQSLTLIATANQGSEATYESGFVIDKFPISRPNLTFSTLTVSNMSPEDSSIYLCSVEGPFFYTFGSGTRLTVV.

The rearrangement uses TRBV2 and TRBJ2-3; 10 nucleotides align to TRBD2. V shed 2 bases and J 5 bases; nucleotides not matched to a gene: 4. CDR1 and CDR2 from the germline V gene are SNHLY and FYNNEI. There are 15 residues in the CDR3. The CDR3 sequence: CASSESGGAVDTQYF. Written as DNA, the CDR3 is TGTGCCAGCAGTGAAAGCGGGGGGGCCGTAGATACGCAGTATTTT.

The V and J genes are TRBV7-3 and TRBJ2-2; maybe TRBD1 (5 bases). Per the germline V gene, CDR1 is SGHTA and CDR2 is FQGTGA. The CDR3 spans 13 residues. V was shortened by 8 bases and J by 1 base, with 8 bases between the two germline ends. CDR3 bases: TGTGCCAGCCGCAGGGAGAACACCGGGGAGCTGTTTTTT. It codes for CASRRENTGELFF.

This clone appeared a few times. Since a much larger clone is just one base distant, this may be a read error. The rearrangement uses TRBV27 and TRBJ1-6; tentatively, D is TRBD1 (5 bases). Germline lookup yields CDR1 MNHEY and CDR2 SMNVEV (reference sequence). This CDR3 has 13 residues. Trimming left V 2 bases short and J 14 bases short, with 13 bases between. The CDR3 sequence is CASSLGAPVTLHF. The CDR3 nucleotides read TGTGCCAGCAGTTTAGGGGCGCCCGTGACCCTCCACTTT.

This chain connects TRBV5-1 to TRBJ2-5; TRBD1 aligns across 9 bases. The CDR3 runs 15 residues. Germline V lookup: CDR1 SGHRS, CDR2 YFSETQ. Unmatched junction bases numbered 9, after V lost 4 bases and J lost 5 bases. The CDR3 is CASSPDRGVSETQYF. CDR3 coding DNA: TGCGCCAGCAGCCCTGACAGGGGGGTGTCGGAGACCCAGTACTTC.

V and J are TRBV12-5 and TRBJ2-5; 10 nucleotides align to TRBD1. Germline assignment: CDR1 LGHNT and CDR2 FRNRAP. This CDR3 region has 16 residues. V lost 5 bases to trimming and J lost 2 bases; unmatched junction nucleotides: 8. CDR3 sequence reads: CASGPGQGRVQETQYF. The CDR3 nucleotides are TGTGCTAGTGGTCCGGGACAGGGGAGGGTGCAAGAGACCCAGTACTTC.

V and J are TRBV11-3 and TRBJ1-3; no definite D call. Trimming removed 5 bases from V and 2 bases from J, with 13 bases in between. The CDR3 has 15 amino acids. Per germline, CDR1 SGHNT and CDR2 YENEEA. The DNA for the CDR3 is TGTGCCAGCAGCATCGGAGGGAAGACTGGAAACACCATATATTTT. Translating it yields CASSIGGKTGNTIYF.

This chain uses TRBV19 with TRBJ2-1; 9 bases agree with TRBD2. V dropped 6 bases and J dropped 0; count of bases not matched to a gene: 6. Germline V gene sequence: CDR1 LNHDA, CDR2 SQIVND (reference sequence). This CDR3 is 16 amino acids long. In nucleotides, the CDR3 is TGTGCCAGTAGAGCTAGCGGGATTAGCTCCTACAATGAGCAGTTCTTC. Encoded protein: CASRASGISSYNEQFF.

Many counts were recorded for this clone. The chain combines TRBV5-4 with TRBJ2-3, with 8 bases identical to TRBD1. CDR3 length equals 15 residues. V shed 4 bases, J shed 4 bases, and the junction held 8 bases outside the gene matches. Germline assignment: CDR1 SGHNT and CDR2 YYREEE (reference sequence). CDR3 sequence (DNA): TGTGCCAGCAGCACCGACGGACAGGGCTCAGATACGCAGTATTTT. Translation: CASSTDGQGSDTQYF.

The chain combines TRBV9 with TRBJ2-1, with D possibly being TRBD2 (5 bases). Trimming pared 1 base from V and 2 bases from J, leaving 10 bases between. Germline loops: CDR1 SGDLS, CDR2 YYNGEE. The CDR3 is 15 residues long. The CDR3 nucleotides read TGTGCCAGCAGCGTAACCGGGAACCCCTACAATGAGCAGTTCTTC. Translation: CASSVTGNPYNEQFF.

The genes are TRBV2 and TRBJ2-3, with 12 bases matching TRBD2. V shed 7 bases and J 5 bases; nucleotides not matched to a gene: 7. The CDR3 loop spans 15 amino acids. Germline loops: CDR1 SNHLY, CDR2 FYNNEI. The CDR3 bases are TGTGCCAGCACTCAACTAGCGGGGGGATTAGATACGCAGTATTTT. It specifies CASTQLAGGLDTQYF.

This chain links TRBV10-3 with TRBJ1-5; D is possibly TRBD1 (5 bases). The CDR3 runs to 14 residues. In germline, CDR1 is ENHRY, CDR2 SYGVKD. The germline V and J ends were trimmed by 5 bases and 1 base, with 9 bases remaining between them. Here the CDR3 DNA reads TGTGCCATCAGTAGGCCAGGGAGCAATCAGCCCCAGCATTTT. It translates to CAISRPGSNQPQHF.

The CDR3 bases are TGTGCCAGCATCAGTGACACTGAAGCTTTCTTT. Translation: CASISDTEAFF. The chain has TRBV27 and TRBJ1-1, with D uncertain. V lost 7 bases and J lost 3, with 6 bases in between. Per the germline V gene, CDR1 is MNHEY and CDR2 is SMNVEV (reference sequence). CDR3 length: 11 amino acids.